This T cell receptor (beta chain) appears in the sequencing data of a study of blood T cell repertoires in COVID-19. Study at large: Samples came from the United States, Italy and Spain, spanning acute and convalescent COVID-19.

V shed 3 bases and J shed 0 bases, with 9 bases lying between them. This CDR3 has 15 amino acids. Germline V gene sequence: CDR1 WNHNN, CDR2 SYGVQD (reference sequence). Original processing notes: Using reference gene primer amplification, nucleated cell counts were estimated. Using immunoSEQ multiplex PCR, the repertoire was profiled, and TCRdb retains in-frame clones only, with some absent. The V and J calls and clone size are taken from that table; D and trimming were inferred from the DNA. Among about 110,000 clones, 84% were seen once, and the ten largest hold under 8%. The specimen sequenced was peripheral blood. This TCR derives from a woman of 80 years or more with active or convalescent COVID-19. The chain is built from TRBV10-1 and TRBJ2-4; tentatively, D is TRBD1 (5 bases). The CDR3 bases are TGCGCCAGCAGTGACGAAGGGGCAGCCAAAAACATTCAGTACTTC. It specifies CASSDEGAAKNIQYF.